The 29 T cell receptor beta chains given below trace back to one sample, sequenced in a study of blood T cell repertoires in COVID-19. This table comes from immunoSEQ multiplex PCR, and its TCRdb copy is limited to in-frame clones, with some not included. The sample holds about 100,000 clones; approximately 86% are singletons and the top ten take roughly 1.2%. What was sequenced was peripheral blood. These TCRs come from a man older than 75 with active or convalescent COVID-19.

CDR3 sequence (DNA): TGTGCCAGCAGCCAAATAGCGGGAGTTGGTGAGCAGTTCTTC. It yields the protein CASSQIAGVGEQFF. The V call is TRBV3-1 (or the pseudogene TRBV3-2), the J call TRBJ2-1; 9 bases map to TRBD2. The J segment lost 9 bases and the V segment lost 2 bases, leaving 5 bases of the junction unmatched. The CDR3 has 14 residues. Germline lookup yields CDR1 LGHDT and CDR2 YNNKEL (reference sequence).

J is TRBJ2-3 and V is TRBV9; possible D gene TRBD2, 5 bases. The germline V gene encodes CDR1 SGDLS and CDR2 YYNGEE. With 2 bases removed from V and 1 base from J, the gap between germline ends came to 11 bases. The CDR3 extends over 15 amino acids. The CDR3 coding sequence is TGTGCCAGCAGCGTCTCTCTAGCTGGCACAGATACGCAGTATTTT. Translating it yields CASSVSLAGTDTQYF.

The chain employs TRBV7-3 and TRBJ1-5, with 7 positions matching TRBD1. The length of the CDR3 is 15 residues. The germline V gene has CDR1 SGHTA and CDR2 FQGTGA. V lost 4 bases to trimming and J lost 3 bases; unmatched junction nucleotides: 6. The CDR3 protein is CASSSPGQNNQPQHF. DNA of the CDR3: TGTGCCAGCAGCTCGCCGGGACAGAACAATCAGCCCCAGCATTTT.

The chain employs TRBV21-1 and TRBJ1-1; TRBD1 is the table's D call and was not checked against the DNA. TRBV21-1 is a pseudogene. The CDR3 covers 12 residues. The chain's CDR3 is CASTWTATEAFF. DNA of the CDR3: TGTGCCAGCACCTGGACAGCCACTGAAGCTTTCTTT.

This clone has just a few counts. This chain connects TRBV10-3 to TRBJ1-4, with D hard to call. Trimming pared 2 bases from V and 10 bases from J, leaving 14 bases between. Germline V gene data show CDR1 as ENHRY and CDR2 as SYGVKD. This CDR3 contains 14 residues. The CDR3 bases are TGTGCCATCAGTGAGGGCAGGAGCGGGGTAAAACTGTTTTTT. It codes for CAISEGRSGVKLFF.

This clone came up once. The chain employs TRBV7-9 and TRBJ2-2, with TRBD2 identical over 7 bases. CDR1 SEHNR and CDR2 FQNEAQ come from the germline V gene (reference sequence). The J segment lost 5 bases and the V segment lost 3 bases, leaving 3 bases of the junction unmatched. The CDR3 has 14 amino acids. The CDR3 sequence is CASSLAGVTGELFF. CDR3 sequence (DNA): TGTGCCAGCAGCTTGGCGGGAGTAACCGGGGAGCTGTTTTTT.

In this sample, this clone turned up a few times. The chain carries TRBV5-1 and TRBJ2-1; 8 nucleotides align to TRBD1. The germline gives CDR1 SGHRS, CDR2 YFSETQ. V lost 0 bases to trimming and J lost 7 bases; unmatched junction nucleotides: 12. CDR3 length: 17 residues. CDR3 loop: CASSLDSPGGAPNEQFF. CDR3 sequence (DNA): TGCGCCAGCAGCTTGGATTCTCCAGGGGGCGCCCCGAATGAGCAGTTCTTC.

The genes are TRBV6-5 and TRBJ2-1; TRBD1 aligns across 9 bases. Looked up from germline, CDR1 is MNHEY and CDR2 is SVGAGI. J lost 5 bases, V lost 10 bases, and 6 bases had no gene match. This CDR3 region has 13 residues. The CDR3 sequence: CATPDRGNNEQFF. DNA of the CDR3: TGTGCCACTCCGGACAGGGGTAACAATGAGCAGTTCTTC.

The gene calls are TRBV10-1 and TRBJ1-5; 9 nucleotides align to TRBD1. The CDR3 extends over 15 amino acids. The germline CDR1 and CDR2 sequences are WNHNN and SYGVQD (reference sequence). Unmatched junction bases numbered 7, after V lost 4 bases and J lost 6 bases. The CDR3 here is CASSVLDRGFQPQHF. CDR3 nucleotides: TGCGCCAGCAGTGTTTTGGACAGGGGTTTTCAGCCCCAGCATTTT.

V and J are TRBV29-1 and TRBJ1-1; TRBD1 matches at 8 bases. The CDR3 has 14 amino acids. Germline V gives CDR1 SQVTM, CDR2 ANQGSEA. After removal of 3 bases from V and 6 bases from J, the junction contained 9 bases not matched to a gene. CDR3 region: CSVDPGGMSAEAFF. The CDR3 DNA follows: TGCAGCGTTGACCCAGGGGGCATGAGTGCTGAAGCTTTCTTT.

The chain has TRBV18 and TRBJ1-1; TRBD1 matches at 8 bases. Germline CDR1 KGHSH, CDR2 LQKENI. The CDR3 loop spans 14 amino acids. Germline trimming cut 1 base from V and 4 bases from J; bases unmatched to any gene: 2. The CDR3 is CASSPLTGGTEAFF. The CDR3 nucleotides read TGTGCCAGCTCACCACTAACAGGGGGCACTGAAGCTTTCTTT.

Points on this clone: The conserved phenylalanine or tryptophan is not found at the CDR3 terminus, so this likely reflects a read error. The DNA is left out, because the CDR3 cannot be placed on it with certainty; the CDR3 is given as TCRdb lists it. The genes are TRBV5-3 and TRBJ2-7; the table's TRBD1 call for D was not verified on the DNA. TRBV5-3 is treated as an ORF (open reading frame) with a function not yet certain. The CDR3 has 10 residues if both end residues are counted. CDR3 region: CARSRQGKET.

J is TRBJ2-1 and V is TRBV10-3, with no clear D. Germline-derived CDR1 and CDR2 are ENHRY and SYGVKD. The CDR3 has 11 residues. The ends were cut back, 7 bases at V and 5 bases at J, with 6 bases in the middle. CDR3 coding DNA: TGTGCCATCATGTCTGACAATGAGCAGTTCTTC. Amino acid sequence: CAIMSDNEQFF.

V and J are TRBV29-1 and TRBJ1-1; TRBD1 aligns across 7 bases. This CDR3 region has 14 residues. The germline gives CDR1 SQVTM, CDR2 ANQGSEA. V lost 4 bases and J lost 4; bases outside the gene matches: 9. For the CDR3, the DNA is TGCAGCGTTGGCAAGGGGGCTCCTGGCACTGAAGCTTTCTTT. Translation: CSVGKGAPGTEAFF.

The chain couples TRBV6-2 or TRBV6-3 to TRBJ2-1; the match to TRBD2 covers 13 bases. Germline CDR1 MNHEY, CDR2 SVGEGT. The CDR3 runs 17 residues. The trim removed 4 bases at V and 9 bases at J, leaving 12 bases unmatched. In DNA form, the CDR3 reads TGTGCCAGCAGTTCCCCCCCTCGGACTAGCGGGAGCCGTGAGCAGTTCTTC. Protein sequence: CASSSPPRTSGSREQFF.

This rearrangement joins TRBV2 to TRBJ2-1; 13 bases are shared with TRBD2. CDR3 length: 16 residues. V lost 6 bases, J lost 8 bases, and 10 bases stayed unmatched. Germline V gene sequence: CDR1 SNHLY, CDR2 FYNNEI. CDR3: CASRALAGGPSDEQFF. The DNA for the CDR3 is TGTGCCAGCAGGGCACTAGCGGGAGGGCCCAGCGATGAGCAGTTCTTC.

V usage is TRBV3-1 (or the pseudogene TRBV3-2) and J usage is TRBJ2-7, with D perhaps TRBD2 (5 bases). The germline V gene encodes CDR1 LGHDT and CDR2 YNNKEL (reference sequence). The CDR3 loop spans 13 amino acids. Trimming removed 1 base from V and 4 bases from J, with 8 bases in between. Here the CDR3 DNA reads TGTGCCAGCAGCCAAGGGTGGACTTACGAGCAGTACTTC. Its protein is CASSQGWTYEQYF.

J is TRBJ2-3 and V is TRBV10-3; 7 nucleotides line up with TRBD2. Trimming took 4 bases from V and 4 from J; bases not matched to a gene: 8. The germline CDR1 and CDR2 sequences are ENHRY and SYGVKD. The length of the CDR3 is 15 residues. The CDR3 coding sequence is TGTGCCATCAGTGGCGCGGGAGATCGGGCAGATACGCAGTATTTT. This codes for CAISGAGDRADTQYF.

The rearrangement links TRBV6-5 to TRBJ2-1; TRBD2 matches at 7 bases. The germline V gene has CDR1 MNHEY and CDR2 SVGAGI. V shed 6 bases, J shed 6 bases, and the junction held 5 bases outside the gene matches. This CDR3 has 13 residues. CDR3 coding DNA: TGTGCCAGCAGAAAGACTAGCTTCAATGAGCAGTTCTTC. Its protein is CASRKTSFNEQFF.

The J gene is TRBJ1-1, the V gene TRBV11-2, with D uncertain. Looked up from germline, CDR1 is SGHAT and CDR2 is FQNNGV. Trimming shortened V by 5 bases and J by 0 bases, and 13 bases separated the two germline ends. CDR3 length equals 15 residues. DNA of the CDR3: TGTGCCAGCAGCCTAGCCGGCGGTTTGAACACTGAAGCTTTCTTT. It encodes CASSLAGGLNTEAFF.

J is TRBJ1-5 and V is TRBV7-9; 9 positions match TRBD1. Germline loops: CDR1 SEHNR, CDR2 FQNEAQ (reference sequence). CDR3 size: 14 residues. V gave up 4 bases and J gave up 7 bases; unmatched junction bases: 5. The CDR3 sequence is CASSSDRGQQPQHF. DNA of the CDR3: TGTGCCAGCAGCTCGGACAGGGGTCAACAGCCCCAGCATTTT.

The chain is built from TRBV5-1 and TRBJ1-1; D gene unclear. V was trimmed by 4 bases and J by 7 bases, leaving 11 bases between them. Germline-derived CDR1 and CDR2 are SGHRS and YFSETQ. This CDR3 spans 12 amino acids. DNA of the CDR3: TGCGCCAGCAGCCGAAATCGGGATGAAGCTTTCTTT. It yields the protein CASSRNRDEAFF.

This chain joins TRBV7-9 and TRBJ2-3, with D uncertain. The length of the CDR3 is 11 residues. Trimming removed 9 bases from V and 2 bases from J, with 6 bases in between. Per germline, CDR1 SEHNR and CDR2 FQNEAQ (reference sequence). CDR3 sequence (DNA): TGTGCCAGTACCCTCACAGATACGCAGTATTTT. This encodes CASTLTDTQYF.

This clone came up a few times. This chain links TRBV7-2 with TRBJ1-6, with D possibly matching TRBD1 (5 bases). CDR1 and CDR2 from the germline V gene are SGHTA and FQGNSA. The germline V and J ends were trimmed by 6 bases and 8 bases, with 20 bases remaining between them. This CDR3 has 16 amino acids. CDR3 residues: CASRKAGDNRHSPLHF. For the CDR3, the DNA is TGTGCCAGCAGAAAAGCGGGGGATAACCGGCATTCACCCCTCCACTTT.

The gene calls are TRBV7-8 and TRBJ1-4; TRBD1 aligns across 9 bases. The CDR3 loop spans 14 amino acids. Germline CDR1 and CDR2: SGHVS and FQNEAQ. V lost 1 base, J lost 15 bases, and 9 bases stayed unmatched. CDR3 sequence: CASSLEGTGNLMFF. The CDR3 DNA reads TGTGCCAGCAGCTTAGAGGGGACAGGGAATCTCATGTTTTTT.

V and J are TRBV6-5 and TRBJ2-1; possibly TRBD2 for D (6 bases). This CDR3 is built from 14 residues. The germline V and J ends were trimmed by 2 bases and 5 bases, with 10 bases remaining between them. Germline lookup yields CDR1 MNHEY and CDR2 SVGAGI. Here the CDR3 DNA reads TGTGCCAGCAGTTACCGGGGGAGAAACAATGAGCAGTTCTTC. Protein: CASSYRGRNNEQFF.

The J gene is TRBJ2-1, the V gene TRBV18, with D possibly TRBD1 on 5 matching bases. Between the trimmed V and J ends, which lost 2 bases and 4 bases, there was a span of 12 bases. Per the germline V gene, CDR1 is KGHSH and CDR2 is LQKENI. This CDR3 contains 15 residues. DNA for the CDR3: TGTGCCAGCTCACCAGGGGCAGCCTTTTACAATGAGCAGTTCTTC. Its translation: CASSPGAAFYNEQFF.

The chain is built from TRBV7-2 and TRBJ1-1, with D maybe TRBD1 (6 bases). Looked up from germline, CDR1 is SGHTA and CDR2 is FQGNSA. V was trimmed by 5 bases and J by 2 bases, leaving 21 bases between them. The CDR3 is 17 amino acids. CDR3 in DNA: TGTGCCAGCAGCGGCATAGGATACGGACAGCTAAACACTGAAGCTTTCTTT. Its translation is CASSGIGYGQLNTEAFF. The full variable domain, completed using reference TRBV7-2 and TRBJ1-1, is GAGVSQSPSNKVTEKGKDVELRCDPISGHTALYWYRQSLGQGLEFLIYFQGNSAPDKSGLPSDRFSAERTGGSVSTLTIQRTQQEDSAVYLCASSGIGYGQLNTEAFFGQGTRLTVV.

The V gene is TRBV4-2, the J gene TRBJ1-3; D perhaps matches TRBD1 (5 bases). The CDR3 contains 14 residues. V shed 5 bases and J shed 4 bases, with 12 bases lying between them. Germline assignment: CDR1 LGHNA and CDR2 YNFKEQ. This CDR3 is CASSSQGFGNTIYF. CDR3 sequence (DNA): TGTGCCAGCAGCAGCCAGGGATTCGGAAACACCATATATTTT.